This is a list of T cell receptor beta chains from one sample in a study of blood T cell repertoires in COVID-19. The assay was immunoSEQ multiplex PCR, and TCRdb's table has in-frame clones only and misses some. Of under 250,000 clones in the sample, roughly 88% were seen once. Sample: peripheral blood. The receptors were sampled from a woman of 80 years or more with COVID-19, enrolled during active disease. Both conserved end residues are part of each CDR3. The D gene is left open where the match is weak. Size values are once, few and many counts, or a class for expanded clones, and some rows have none.

J	V	size	D	CDR3	DNA
TRBJ2-2	TRBV5-4	NA	TRBD1	CASSLGDRGRDTGELFF	TGTGCCAGCAGCTTGGGGGACAGGGGAAGGGACACCGGGGAGCTGTTTTTT
TRBJ1-1	TRBV7-2	once	NA	CASSLSGLSNTEAFF	TGTGCCAGCAGCTTATCCGGACTCTCTAACACTGAAGCTTTCTTT
TRBJ2-5	TRBV19	once	TRBD2	CASGGLGGETQYF	TGTGCCAGTGGTGGATTGGGGGGGGAGACCCAGTACTTC
TRBJ2-6	TRBV5-8	NA	NA	CASSSGVSGANVLTF	TGTGCCAGCAGCTCAGGGGTCTCTGGGGCCAACGTCCTGACTTTC
TRBJ1-2	TRBV19	NA	TRBD1	CASSIGQGKNYGYTF	TGTGCCAGTAGTATCGGACAGGGGAAGAACTATGGCTACACCTTC
TRBJ1-1	TRBV10-3	NA	NA	CAISSGITEAFF	TGTGCCATCAGCTCAGGGATCACTGAAGCTTTCTTT
TRBJ1-2	TRBV18	NA	NA	CASSPDSKNYGYTF	TGTGCCAGCTCACCAGACAGTAAAAACTATGGCTACACCTTC
TRBJ2-1	TRBV6-5	NA	TRBD2	CASSSVAGNNEQFF	TGTGCCAGCAGTTCCGTAGCGGGGAACAATGAGCAGTTCTTC
TRBJ2-5	TRBV2	NA	TRBD1	CASRRTGEETQYF	TGTGCCAGCAGACGGACAGGGGAGGAGACCCAGTACTTC
TRBJ2-3	TRBV7-2	NA	TRBD2	CASSLTGTRDTDTQYF	TGTGCCAGCAGCTTGACCGGGACTAGGGACACAGATACGCAGTATTTT
TRBJ2-5	TRBV18	NA	NA	CASSQDGIETQYF	TGTGCCAGCTCTCAGGACGGGATAGAGACCCAGTACTTC
TRBJ1-6	TRBV6-6	NA	TRBD1	CASSLDRVGSPLHF	TGTGCCAGCAGCCTGGACAGGGTGGGATCACCCCTCCACTTT
TRBJ2-1	TRBV9	NA	NA	CASSVQGLSSYNEQFF	TGTGCCAGCAGCGTACAGGGCCTGAGCTCCTACAATGAGCAGTTCTTC
TRBJ1-4	TRBV2	NA	TRBD1	CASRETGVTNEKLFF	TGTGCCAGCAGGGAGACAGGGGTGACTAATGAAAAACTGTTTTTT
TRBJ2-5	TRBV6-5	NA	TRBD1	CASRQGGTQYF	TGTGCCAGCAGACAGGGGGGGACCCAGTACTTC
TRBJ2-5	TRBV5-1	NA	TRBD2	CASSLALRGQETQYF	TGCGCCAGCAGCTTGGCCTTGCGGGGGCAAGAGACCCAGTACTTC